The 23 T cell receptor beta chains reported below all come from one sample, sequenced in a study of cytomegalovirus exposure and HLA in healthy donors. This PCR relied on a set of 60 Vbeta primers and 13 Jbeta primers. Sequenced by immunoSEQ multiplex PCR; TCRdb stores in-frame clones only, minus some. The profile covers about 200,000 clones, with around four fifths appearing a single time and about 1.8% taken by the ten largest. The sample consisted of PBMCs. These TCRs come from a man between 50 and 59 years old in good health and CMV-seronegative.

CDR3 sequence reads: CASSLFRGPGEKLFF. The CDR3 DNA reads TGCGCCAGCAGCTTGTTTAGGGGGCCGGGTGAAAAACTGTTTTTT. The chain combines TRBV5-1 with TRBJ1-4; 7 bases are a match to TRBD1. The length of the CDR3 is 15 residues. Germline CDR1 reads SGHRS; CDR2 reads YFSETQ. After removal of 1 base from V and 7 bases from J, the junction contained 7 bases not matched to a gene.

The chain employs TRBV27 and TRBJ2-1, with 11 nucleotides matching TRBD2. Trimming cost V 0 bases and J 2 bases; bases outside gene matches: 3. Per the germline V gene, CDR1 is MNHEY and CDR2 is SMNVEV (reference sequence). The CDR3 loop spans 17 amino acids. The CDR3 DNA is TGTGCCAGCAGTTTATCACTAGCGGGAGCAGCCTACAATGAGCAGTTCTTC. This translates into CASSLSLAGAAYNEQFF.

V gene TRBV19 combines with J gene TRBJ2-3; 9 bases match TRBD2. Germline loops: CDR1 LNHDA, CDR2 SQIVND (reference sequence). The CDR3 has 14 amino acids. Losses at the gene ends were 5 bases for V and 4 bases for J; bases not matched to a gene: 4. This CDR3 is CASSLAGVADTQYF. CDR3 coding DNA: TGTGCCAGTAGTTTAGCGGGAGTAGCAGATACGCAGTATTTT.

The rearrangement joins TRBV2 to TRBJ1-2; TRBD1 is a possible D gene (5 bases). V lost 9 bases and J 4 bases, leaving 15 bases between the germline ends. Germline V gene lookup returns CDR1 SNHLY and CDR2 FYNNEI. The CDR3 has 13 residues. The CDR3 region has the DNA TGTGCCAGTTGGTTGGGGCTCAGCTATGGCTACACCTTC. Residues: CASWLGLSYGYTF.

This clone was counted a few times. The gene calls are TRBV9 and TRBJ2-5, with 14 nucleotides matching TRBD2. The CDR3 spans 17 residues. The germline gives CDR1 SGDLS, CDR2 YYNGEE. With V trimmed by 0 bases and J by 4 bases, 5 bases remained unmatched. The CDR3 DNA reads TGTGCCAGCAGCGTAGAGGGACTAGCGGGAGTAGGAGAGACCCAGTACTTC. This gives the protein CASSVEGLAGVGETQYF.

The V call is TRBV29-1, the J call TRBJ2-3, with a weak D call TRBD2 (6 bases). Germline CDR1 SQVTM, CDR2 ANQGSEA. This CDR3 has 16 amino acids. V was trimmed by 6 bases and J by 2 bases, leaving 21 bases between them. The CDR3, as DNA: TGCAGCGTCGGATATCGAGCTAGCGCTAACACAGATACGCAGTATTTT. Its protein is CSVGYRASANTDTQYF.

The J gene is TRBJ1-6, the V gene TRBV5-1, with 8 bases aligning to TRBD1. V lost 0 bases, J lost 13 bases, and 6 bases stayed unmatched. The germline V gene encodes CDR1 SGHRS and CDR2 YFSETQ. CDR3 length: 14 amino acids. The CDR3 sequence: CASSLERQGTPLHF. The CDR3 region has the DNA TGCGCCAGCAGCTTGGAGAGACAGGGGACTCCCCTCCACTTT.

The V gene is TRBV15, the J gene TRBJ2-1; D is possibly TRBD2 (6 bases). Trimming removed 5 bases at V and 0 bases at J, with 17 bases between. CDR1 is LNHNV and CDR2 is YYDKDF in the germline V gene (reference sequence). The CDR3 has 17 residues. CDR3 amino acids: CATSFEQAGSSYNEQFF. CDR3 in DNA: TGTGCCACCAGCTTCGAACAGGCGGGGAGCTCCTACAATGAGCAGTTCTTC. The full variable domain, in which reference TRBV15 and TRBJ2-1 provide the parts outside the CDR3, is DAMVIQNPRYQVTQFGKPVTLSCSQTLNHNVMYWYQQKSSQAPKLLFHYYDKDFNNEADTPDNFQSRRPNTSFCFLDIRSPGLGDTAMYLCATSFEQAGSSYNEQFFGPGTRLTVL.

The chain employs TRBV28 and TRBJ1-1, with 7 bases fitting TRBD1. V was clipped by 6 bases and J by 1 base; unmatched bases: 8. Per the germline V gene, CDR1 is MDHEN and CDR2 is SYDVKM. The CDR3 spans 15 residues. For the CDR3, the DNA is TGTGCCAGCAGGGAACAGACAGGGACGAACACTGAAGCTTTCTTT. It specifies CASREQTGTNTEAFF.

This chain uses TRBV4-2 with TRBJ2-3; D is undetermined. The CDR3 length is 15 residues. Trimming pared 0 bases from V and 2 bases from J, leaving 9 bases between. Germline assignment: CDR1 LGHNA and CDR2 YNFKEQ. This CDR3 is CASSQDYRVTDTQYF. The CDR3 coding sequence is TGTGCCAGCAGCCAAGATTATCGGGTCACAGATACGCAGTATTTT.

The chain uses TRBV2 and TRBJ2-5; TRBD1 agrees at 10 bases. V trimming: 4 bases; J trimming: 5 bases; junction bases outside the gene matches: 7. CDR1 is SNHLY, CDR2 FYNNEI, per germline. This CDR3 is 15 amino acids long. The CDR3 protein is CASSARQGAGETQYF. The CDR3 region has the DNA TGTGCCAGCAGTGCCAGACAGGGGGCAGGGGAGACCCAGTACTTC.

This rearrangement joins TRBV6-5 to TRBJ2-2, with D possibly matching TRBD1 (6 bases). The CDR3 sequence is 15 residues long. V lost 2 bases to trimming and J lost 6 bases, with 13 bases between them. CDR1 and CDR2 from the germline V gene are MNHEY and SVGAGI. CDR3 loop: CASSYQGLLAGELFF. The CDR3 nucleotides are TGTGCCAGCAGTTACCAGGGGCTGTTAGCCGGGGAGCTGTTTTTT.

This sequence joins TRBV11-2 and TRBJ2-2; D may be TRBD2 (5 bases). In germline, CDR1 is SGHAT, CDR2 FQNNGV. There are 15 residues in the CDR3. V gave up 5 bases and J gave up 3 bases, with 13 bases separating them. CDR3 amino acids: CASSPPGRDTGELFF. The DNA of the CDR3 is TGTGCCAGCAGCCCCCCGGGAAGGGACACCGGGGAGCTGTTTTTT.

The V and J genes are TRBV27 and TRBJ2-1; 12 bases align to TRBD2. This CDR3 spans 18 amino acids. The germline V gene encodes CDR1 MNHEY and CDR2 SMNVEV (reference sequence). The ends lost 5 bases at V and 4 bases at J; junction bases unmatched: 12. CDR3 sequence: CASSPGPGLAGMYNEQFF. The CDR3, as DNA: TGTGCCAGCAGTCCCGGACCTGGACTAGCGGGAATGTACAATGAGCAGTTCTTC.

The CDR3 nucleotides read TGCGCCAGCAGCCAAGATGGCAGGTTCACAGATACGCAGTATTTT. Its protein product is CASSQDGRFTDTQYF. The rearrangement uses TRBV4-1 and TRBJ2-3; the D is unclear. V gave up 0 bases and J gave up 2 bases, with 9 bases separating them. This CDR3 contains 15 residues. CDR1 MGHRA and CDR2 YSYEKL come from the germline V gene.

This clone was counted between two and nine times. The chain recombines TRBV15 with TRBJ1-2; TRBD1 agrees at 7 bases. V lost 3 bases to trimming and J lost 0 bases; unmatched junction nucleotides: 4. CDR1 LNHNV and CDR2 YYDKDF come from the germline V gene (reference sequence). The CDR3 totals 15 residues. This chain's CDR3 is CATSREGGTNYGYTF. As DNA, the CDR3 is TGTGCCACCAGCAGGGAAGGGGGCACTAACTATGGCTACACCTTC.

The chain carries TRBV11-3 and TRBJ2-2; D is ambiguous. V was shortened by 3 bases and J by 1 base, with 9 bases between the two germline ends. The CDR3 length is 15 residues. The germline gives CDR1 SGHNT, CDR2 YENEEA. DNA of the CDR3: TGTGCCAGCAGCTTCGGAGCCAAGAACACCGGGGAGCTGTTTTTT. Translated: CASSFGAKNTGELFF.

The rearrangement uses TRBV6-5 and TRBJ2-7; 10 bases align to TRBD2. The CDR3 runs to 15 residues. Germline V gene lookup returns CDR1 MNHEY and CDR2 SVGAGI. Trimming cost V 7 bases and J 0 bases; bases outside gene matches: 6. The CDR3 bases are TGTGCCAGCAAGTCACCTAGCGGGGGCTCCTACGAGCAGTACTTC. Its protein is CASKSPSGGSYEQYF.

Concerning this clone: The sample holds other DNA sequences that translate to the same CDR3. The chain employs TRBV11-2 and TRBJ2-7, with TRBD1 matching over 8 bases. J lost 2 bases, V lost 5 bases, and 5 bases had no gene match. The CDR3 spans 14 residues. Germline lookup yields CDR1 SGHAT and CDR2 FQNNGV. The CDR3 loop reads CASSPSTGAYEQYF. The CDR3 DNA follows: TGTGCCAGCAGCCCCTCGACAGGGGCCTACGAGCAGTACTTC.

CDR3 residues: CASLTGGGGETQYF. DNA of the CDR3: TGTGCCAGCCTCACGGGAGGGGGCGGGGAGACCCAGTACTTC. This chain links TRBV6-6 with TRBJ2-5; a possible D gene is TRBD2 (8 bases). The V gene lost 8 bases and the J gene lost 5 bases, with 18 bases spanning the gap. Germline values: CDR1 MNHNY, CDR2 SVGAGI (reference sequence). The CDR3 totals 14 residues.

This chain links TRBV27 with TRBJ2-7; D is possibly TRBD1 (5 bases). CDR1 is MNHEY, CDR2 SMNVEV, per germline (reference sequence). Trimming removed 6 bases from V and 4 bases from J, with 16 bases in between. There are 14 residues in the CDR3. The CDR3 region has the DNA TGTGCCAGCAGCCCCGACAGTCAAAGATACGAGCAGTACTTC. This encodes CASSPDSQRYEQYF.

This clone was recorded a few times. This chain connects TRBV18 to TRBJ2-1, with D tentatively TRBD1 (5 bases). Germline V gene sequence: CDR1 KGHSH, CDR2 LQKENI. There are 15 residues in the CDR3. Deletions cut 1 base from V and 7 bases from J, with 14 bases between. Here the CDR3 DNA reads TGTGCCAGCTCACCACTCCAGGGATTTCTGAATGAGCAGTTCTTC. Protein product: CASSPLQGFLNEQFF.

This sequence joins TRBV15 and TRBJ1-4; TRBD1 aligns across 10 bases. The trim removed 0 bases at V and 3 bases at J, leaving 7 bases unmatched. This CDR3 is 18 amino acids long. Germline assignment: CDR1 LNHNV and CDR2 YYDKDF (reference sequence). The CDR3 here is CATSRDTGQGPPNEKLFF. CDR3 nucleotide sequence: TGTGCCACCAGCAGAGATACGGGACAGGGGCCACCTAATGAAAAACTGTTTTTT.